This TCR beta chain stems from a study of tumor and adjacent non-tumor tissue in lung cancer (dated by TCRdb to 2016 to 2019). Regarding the research as a whole: Of the cohort, 11 to 12 patients had adenocarcinoma, 2 had squamous cell carcinoma and 1 had small cell lung cancer. The approximately 15 patients were aged about 30 to 76 years, included around ten men and 5 women, and had TNM stage I to III disease. Sequencing generated a total of 130,000,000 or so productive TCRbeta reads, averaging roughly 3.9 million reads per sample. Bulk TCRbeta repertoires were compared between lung tumor tissue and matched distant non-tumor lung tissue obtained from roughly 16 lung cancer patients. TCRbeta CDR3 sequencing was performed on about 30 paired specimens, with one tumor sample and one normal lung sample collected per patient.

General study outcomes and caveats: Peripheral blood was not sequenced, so blood TCRbeta repertoires in these lung cancer patients were not examined. TCR diversity was significantly higher in younger patients, and greater tumor TCR diversity was associated with shorter overall survival and shorter disease-free survival. Only around 14 patients were in the cohort, and the authors stated that larger samples and more detailed clinical data are needed. Neither the sequencing platform nor unique molecular identifiers are mentioned in the methods. A significantly larger cumulative share of the repertoire was made up by the top 100 clones in normal lung than in tumor tissue. TCR diversity (inverse Simpson) was significantly higher in tumor than in normal lung tissue (about 400 vs 180, P = 0.0075, Mann-Whitney U test).

From cysteine to phenylalanine, the CDR3 is 17 amino acids long. Of the read, only the CDR3 DNA is kept; its 51 bases are in frame from base 1. The germline V gene sets CDR1 to SGHNT and CDR2 to YENEEA. The table lists this clonotype with a count of one. Its cognate antigen has yet to be identified. At one end, the junction sequence differs from germline, possibly due to a read error. Library generation was performed with multiplex PCR. TCRdb records Illumina HiSeq 2500 as the sequencer. TCRbeta libraries were built by three rounds of nested PCR using primers (Table S4), following protocols modified from ARM-PCR. Before sequencing, PCR products of 200-500 bp were cut from the gel and purified using the QIAquick gel extraction kit. Processing in the source paper ran as follows. Reads were cleaned using Trimmomatic, were merged into complete CDR3 sequences using FLASH, and were assigned to V(D)J germline segments using MiTCR. VDJtools was used to compute clonal diversity as the inverse Simpson's index. Productive reads were defined as in-frame sequences without a premature stop codon. TCRdb reworked the public reads: Q25 trimming with fastp, MiXCR clone assembly, productive beta chains retained. Each CDR3 protein appears once, grouped with its most common genes and DNA. The authors' filters were not applied to this entry. The sample table holds over 60,000 distinct CDR3 sequences, of which over 75% were seen once. The ten biggest clones cover less than 15% of the sample.

RNA was extracted from bulk unsorted tissue and checked for quality with a NanoDrop ND-1000 and an Agilent 2100. All donors had newly diagnosed lung cancer, had not received prior chemotherapy, and were admitted for thoracic surgery in China between August and November 2014. Anyone who had undergone radiotherapy or chemotherapy before, or who had another cancer at the same time, was left out of the study. Pieces of surgical tissue measuring roughly 1-2.2 cm3 were kept in RNAlater solution and held at -80 degrees C until needed. Sequenced material: lung tumor tissue. The V and J genes are TRBV11-3 and TRBJ2-1; the D gene is possibly TRBD1 or TRBD2, each agreeing over 7 bases. The sequence derives from a woman between 50 and 59 years old with non-small cell lung cancer. The nucleotide sequence reads TGCGCCATCAGCCCCTCTTCGACAGGGAGGGGGTCCAATAAGCAGTTCTTC. This encodes CAISPSSTGRGSNKQFF.